This T cell receptor beta chain was sequenced for a study of cytomegalovirus exposure and HLA in healthy donors. Germline lookup yields CDR1 SGHRS and CDR2 YFSETQ. V was clipped by 0 bases and J by 3 bases; unmatched bases: 6. There are 17 residues in the CDR3. 60 Vbeta and 13 Jbeta primers were used in PCR. Clones were read by immunoSEQ multiplex PCR, and TCRdb kept only the in-frame ones, dropping some. The sample has approximately 100,000 clones; 60% to 85% are singletons. The chain recombines TRBV5-1 with TRBJ2-5; 12 bases agree with TRBD2. This TCR derives from a female donor in good health and CMV-seronegative. The sample taken for sequencing was PBMCs. CDR3 nucleotides: TGCGCCAGCAGCTTGGGATCTAGCGGGGGGGCCAAAGAGACCCAGTACTTC. Protein sequence: CASSLGSSGGAKETQYF.